A single T cell receptor (delta chain) is shown here with its context. This clone was observed a handful of times. Its antigen remains unidentified. TCRdb pairs this DNA with a much larger clone's protein that differs at residue 11, likely a read error; the protein shown was translated from the DNA. The method behind the library was RT-PCR. To generate TCR cDNA, PBMC RNA underwent reverse transcription with SuperScript II using gamma-chain- and delta-chain-specific primers. After purification with AMPure XP beads, the cDNA was amplified and indexed with Illumina adapters using the Nextera XT Index Kit. Sequencing of gammadelta TCR libraries was carried out on an Illumina MiSeq using a V2 300-cycle kit. Turning to the authors' computational methods: Using MiXCR v2.1.12, CDR3 sequences were assembled, and reads were mapped onto D, J and V genes obtained from GenBank. Repertoire analyses of the CDR3 clonotypes were performed with VDJtools v1.2.1. Public reads were reanalyzed in TCRdb with CATT, and rows carrying the same DNA were merged afterwards. It is TCRdb's table, rather than the study itself, that gives the V and J calls and clone size. In this sample the table shows 150 to 200 delta-chain clones, around 16% of which occur a single time. The top ten hold about 99% of the sample.

Infants were enrolled after their mothers, pregnant women receiving prenatal care in Kampala, Uganda, were recruited, and documentation of maternal HIV status was required. Families received weekly visits, and collection of infant clinical information, oral swabs and peripheral blood began at 6 weeks of age and continued every 4 months after that. Blood was collected in heparin tubes, and PBMC were isolated by Ficoll-Paque density gradient centrifugation and cryopreserved. This sample is drawn from a study of delta chains in infants with herpesvirus infections (dated by TCRdb to 2023 to 2025). Study-wide context: A Ugandan infant birth cohort was prospectively followed from birth to characterize gammadelta T cell responses to primary cytomegalovirus (CMV) infection. A public fetal Vdelta1/Vgamma8 gammadelta TCR clonotype was searched for in infants infected with CMV after birth. gammadelta TCRs were sequenced from PBMC of some 19 CMV-infected infants (one congenitally infected) and 7 to 9 CMV-uninfected infants with enough sample available. Infant blood samples fell into approximate age groups of 1.5, 4, 8 and 12 months. Belgian fetal and cord blood gammadelta TCR data that had been published previously were included solely for comparison and were not produced in this cohort. The full study reports these points: The public clonotype was detected only at the first time point after infection and was not found in uninfected infants or in infants infected after 120 days. In CMV-uninfected infants, the public clonotype might still be present but below the detection limit. Within Vdelta1 cells, the frequency of the public clonotype appeared to be inversely correlated with age at infection and to decay rapidly, seemingly not persisting past roughly two months. The authors noted a small sample size and no race- or environment-matched controls, since nearly all Ugandans acquire CMV before adulthood. The public Vdelta1 clonotype was detected in about 20% of the 18 CMV-infected infants, namely three infected postnatally before 120 days of age and the congenitally infected infant.

Trimming removed 2 bases from V and 0 bases from J; the gene matches leave 12 bases unexplained. The CDR1 and CDR2 encoded by the germline V gene are TSWWSYY and QGS. The CDR3, from cysteine to phenylalanine, totals 18 residues. Kept here is only the CDR3 DNA, which spans 54 bases and is read in frame from base 1. The chain is encoded by TRDV1 joined to TRDJ1, with 7 middle bases fitting TRDD3. Sequenced here: peripheral blood, sampled at time point 3 of longitudinal follow-up. The receptor comes from a human donor who was a Ugandan infant, either HIV-exposed or HIV-unexposed (not recorded which). The CDR3 has the sequence CALGESGGFTHHTDKLIF. The sequenced DNA is TGTGCTCTTGGGGAATCTGGGGGCTTCACCCATCACACCGATAAACTCATCTTT.